The entry below describes one TCR beta chain. Germline CDR1 LNHDA, CDR2 SQIVND (reference sequence). Trimming took 4 bases from V and 6 from J; bases not matched to a gene: 9. This CDR3 region has 15 residues. The data were obtained in a study of T cells after somatic rescue of genetic block. The table came from immunoSEQ multiplex PCR; TCRdb's copy has only in-frame clones and leaves some out. The data contain 60,000 to 75,000 clones, 92% of them singletons. Sequencing input: peripheral blood mononuclear cells (PBMCs). The chain links TRBV19 to TRBJ2-1; TRBD1 matches 7 bases. The receptor comes from a man aged 35 to 55. The CDR3 bases are TGTGCCAGTAGTACCAACCCGCCAGGGGGCAATGAGCAGTTCTTC. It is translated as CASSTNPPGGNEQFF.